Shown below are 27 T cell receptor beta chains from a single sample sequenced in a study of T cell repertoires in cytomegalovirus infection. MiXCR, applied by TCRdb to the reads, yields one record per CDR3 protein. The repertoire includes a few hundred thousand distinct CDR3 sequences, about 17% of them detected once, and more than 10% sits in the top ten. The sequencing input was PBMCs. These receptors came from a human donor in good health (CMV status not recorded). Some clones in this sample may be carry-over from other donors' samples.

This clonotype has only a few counts. The CDR3 here is CASSVGGGPYYEQYF. The CDR3 nucleotides read TGTGCCAGCTCCGTAGGGGGGGGGCCCTACTACGAGCAGTACTTC. This chain links TRBV7-2 with TRBJ2-7; D perhaps matches TRBD2 (7 bases). Per germline, CDR1 SGHTA and CDR2 FQGNSA. The CDR3 is 15 residues long. The V end was cut by 8 bases, the J end by 3 bases, with 20 bases between.

This chain connects TRBV19 to TRBJ2-3; D could derive from TRBD1 or TRBD2 (5 bases each). Germline-derived CDR1 and CDR2 are LNHDA and SQIVND (reference sequence). This CDR3 comprises 15 residues. V lost 5 bases to trimming and J lost 6 bases, with 18 bases between them. CDR3 in DNA: TGTGCCAGTAGTGCTGGGACGGTTGGTCAGGATACGCAGTATTTT. As protein: CASSAGTVGQDTQYF.

This chain joins TRBV4-1 and TRBJ1-1, with 9 bases identical to TRBD1. This CDR3 has 19 amino acids. The germline CDR1 and CDR2 sequences are MGHRA and YSYEKL. V lost 0 bases to trimming and J lost 4 bases; unmatched junction nucleotides: 15. Here the CDR3 DNA reads TGCGCCAGCAGCCAAGATCTCCGGCCCCCGACAGGGGGAGGCACTGAAGCTTTCTTT. It translates to CASSQDLRPPTGGGTEAFF.

With regard to this clonotype: The junction departs from the called germline gene at one end, perhaps through a read error. The chain couples TRBV27 to TRBJ2-3, with 8 nucleotides matching TRBD1. Germline-derived CDR1 and CDR2 are MNHEY and SMNVEV (reference sequence). The CDR3 has 15 amino acids. The CDR3 sequence: CANSLRQGLTDTQYF. DNA for the CDR3: TGTGCCAACAGTTTGAGACAGGGGCTCACAGATACGCAGTATTTT.

The table lists this clonotype with many counts. The chain joins TRBV7-6 to TRBJ1-1; D remains unclear. Germline V gene lookup returns CDR1 SGHVS and CDR2 FNYEAQ. V lost 1 base and J 1 base, leaving 10 bases between the germline ends. This CDR3 comprises 15 residues. DNA for the CDR3: TGTGCCAGCAGCTTAGTCCGGTCAGGGAACACTGAAGCTTTCTTT. Translation gives CASSLVRSGNTEAFF. Variable domain in full (rest from reference TRBV7-6 and TRBJ1-1): GAGVSQSPRYKVTKRGQDVALRCDPISGHVSLYWYRQALGQGPEFLTYFNYEAQQDKSGLPNDRFSAERPEGSISTLTIQRTEQRDSAMYRCASSLVRSGNTEAFFGQGTRLTVV.

The gene calls are TRBV5-4 and TRBJ1-1; possible D gene TRBD1, 5 bases. From germline, CDR1 is SGHNT and CDR2 YYREEE (reference sequence). The CDR3 is 16 amino acids. Deletions cut 4 bases from V and 0 bases from J, with 16 bases between. Here the CDR3 DNA reads TGTGCCAGCAGCCCCCCGGGACGGATCATGAACACTGAAGCTTTCTTT. Translation gives CASSPPGRIMNTEAFF. Full variable domain (remainder filled in from reference TRBV5-4 and TRBJ1-1): ETGVTQSPTHLIKTRGQQVTLRCSSQSGHNTVSWYQQALGQGPQFIFQYYREEENGRGNFPPRFSGLQFPNYSSELNVNALELDDSALYLCASSPPGRIMNTEAFFGQGTRLTVV.

This clonotype was counted a single time. The chain combines TRBV6-5 with TRBJ1-1; TRBD1 might be the D (5 bases). With 0 bases removed from V and 5 bases from J, the gap between germline ends came to 10 bases. Germline V gives CDR1 MNHEY, CDR2 SVGAGI. There are 14 residues in the CDR3. CDR3 bases: TGTGCCAGCAGTTACTCGGAGGGGTTAACTGAAGCTTTCTTT. Translated: CASSYSEGLTEAFF.

About this clonotype: A much larger clone is a single base away; this may be a read error. The J gene is TRBJ1-5, the V gene TRBV6-6; D ambiguous. CDR1 and CDR2 from the germline V gene are MNHNY and SVGAGI (reference sequence). The CDR3 sequence is 15 residues long. CDR3 coding DNA: TGTGCCAGCAGCCCCGAAGGCATTCTCAATCAGCCCAAGCATTTT. Its translation is CASSPEGILNQPKHF.

The rearrangement joins TRBV7-9 to TRBJ2-1; no firm D call. Trimming cost V 2 bases and J 7 bases, with 6 bases left between them. This CDR3 has 12 residues. The germline V gene encodes CDR1 SEHNR and CDR2 FQNEAQ (reference sequence). The CDR3 loop reads CASSLFGNEQFF. In DNA, the CDR3 is TGTGCCAGCAGCTTATTCGGTAATGAGCAGTTCTTC. Together with reference TRBV7-9 and TRBJ2-1, the CDR3 gives the full variable domain: DTGVSQNPRHKITKRGQNVTFRCDPISEHNRLYWYRQTLGQGPEFLTYFQNEAQLEKSRLLSDRFSAERPKGSFSTLEIQRTEQGDSAMYLCASSLFGNEQFFGPGTRLTVL.

This clonotype was seen ten or more times. In nucleotides, the CDR3 is TGTGCCAGCAGCCCCGACCCGGGACAGGGGGCGATAGATACGCAGTATTTT. This translates into CASSPDPGQGAIDTQYF. V is TRBV11-2 and J is TRBJ2-3, with TRBD1 matching 12 bases. Losses at the gene ends were 5 bases for V and 5 bases for J; bases not matched to a gene: 11. The CDR3 loop spans 17 amino acids. Germline loops: CDR1 SGHAT, CDR2 FQNNGV. The complete variable domain, with remaining parts taken from reference TRBV11-2 and TRBJ2-3, reads EAGVAQSPRYKIIEKRQSVAFWCNPISGHATLYWYQQILGQGPKLLIQFQNNGVVDDSQLPKDRFSAERLKGVDSTLKIQPAKLEDSAVYLCASSPDPGQGAIDTQYFGPGTRLTVL.

V usage is TRBV7-9 and J usage is TRBJ2-2, with D perhaps TRBD1 (6 bases). The germline V gene has CDR1 SEHNR and CDR2 FQNEAQ (reference sequence). CDR3 length: 15 amino acids. V was pared by 2 bases and J by 4 bases, with 11 bases between. CDR3 nucleotides: TGTGCCAGCAGCTTACCCAGGGGCGGCACCGGGGAGCTGTTTTTT. Translating it yields CASSLPRGGTGELFF.

The table lists this clonotype with a count of one. This chain uses TRBV3-1 with TRBJ1-5; 7 bases are shared with TRBD1. The CDR3 runs to 14 residues. Germline CDR1 is LGHDT and CDR2 is YNNKEL (reference sequence). V lost 4 bases and J lost 5; bases outside the gene matches: 5. CDR3 sequence reads: CASSLGTVHQPQHF. The DNA for the CDR3 is TGTGCCAGCAGCCTCGGGACAGTTCATCAGCCCCAGCATTTT.

This clonotype was seen once. J is TRBJ1-5 and V is TRBV18; D is unresolved. Trimming shortened V by 2 bases and J by 5 bases, and 13 bases separated the two germline ends. The CDR3 is 15 residues long. Germline V CDR1 and CDR2: KGHSH, LQKENI. CDR3 DNA sequence: TGTGCCAGCTCACCAGGCCCGAACTTGCATCAGCCCCAGCATTTT. It codes for CASSPGPNLHQPQHF. Drawing the rest from reference TRBV18 and TRBJ1-5, the complete variable domain is NAGVMQNPRHLVRRRGQEARLRCSPMKGHSHVYWYRQLPEEGLKFMVYLQKENIIDESGMPKERFSAEFPKEGPSILRIQQVVRGDSAAYFCASSPGPNLHQPQHFGDGTRLSIL.

This clonotype has at least ten counts. The chain carries TRBV7-9 and TRBJ1-6; D may be TRBD1 (6 bases). CDR1 is SEHNR, CDR2 FQNEAQ, per germline (reference sequence). The CDR3 is made up of 17 amino acids. Trimming stripped 1 base from V and 10 bases from J, with 20 bases between. This chain's CDR3 is CASSLDLSGGGSSPLHF. DNA of the CDR3: TGTGCCAGCAGCTTAGATCTCAGCGGGGGCGGTAGCTCACCCCTCCACTTT. The full variable domain, rest sourced from reference TRBV7-9 and TRBJ1-6, is DTGVSQNPRHKITKRGQNVTFRCDPISEHNRLYWYRQTLGQGPEFLTYFQNEAQLEKSRLLSDRFSAERPKGSFSTLEIQRTEQGDSAMYLCASSLDLSGGGSSPLHFGNGTRLTVT.

This clonotype was counted at least ten times. J is TRBJ2-5 and V is TRBV12-3 or TRBV12-4, with 9 bases that match TRBD1. The junction had 7 bases not matched to a gene; V was cut back by 3 bases and J by 5 bases. The CDR3 runs to 15 residues. CDR3 sequence reads: CASSLAGTGFETQYF. The CDR3, as DNA: TGTGCCAGCAGTTTGGCGGGGACAGGGTTCGAGACCCAGTACTTC.

This clonotype occurred many times. This chain links TRBV6-1 with TRBJ2-1; 11 bases line up with TRBD1. The CDR3 length is 15 residues. J lost 8 bases, V lost 3 bases, and 6 bases had no gene match. Germline CDR1 reads MNHNS; CDR2 reads SASEGT. Here the CDR3 reads CASSEGTGGFDEQFF. The CDR3, as DNA: TGTGCCAGCAGTGAGGGGACAGGGGGGTTTGATGAGCAGTTCTTC.

This clonotype was counted between two and nine times. The rearrangement links TRBV12-3 or TRBV12-4 to TRBJ2-2; 16 nucleotides match TRBD2. The CDR3 loop spans 18 amino acids. Trimming took 4 bases from V and 7 from J; bases not matched to a gene: 9. The CDR3 DNA sequence: TGTGCCAGCAGTTCTCAGGGACTAGCGGGGGGGCATAGCGGGGAGCTGTTTTTT. This translates into CASSSQGLAGGHSGELFF.

This chain connects TRBV28 to TRBJ1-2; D gene unclear. The V gene's germline CDR1 is MDHEN and CDR2 SYDVKM. The V and J ends lost 4 bases and 2 bases respectively, with 17 bases between them. CDR3 size: 16 residues. The CDR3 loop reads CASSSGGGPSNYGYTF. CDR3 in DNA: TGTGCCAGCAGTTCCGGAGGAGGTCCTTCAAACTATGGCTACACCTTC.

The rearrangement joins TRBV18 to TRBJ2-7; tentatively, D is TRBD1 (5 bases). The V gene lost 6 bases and the J gene lost 0 bases, with 12 bases spanning the gap. CDR3 size: 14 residues. Germline V CDR1 and CDR2: KGHSH, LQKENI. CDR3 sequence (DNA): TGTGCCAGCTCTACAGGTGACAGCTCCTACGAGCAGTACTTC. Its protein product is CASSTGDSSYEQYF.

This chain joins TRBV7-3 and TRBJ2-7; 7 nucleotides line up with TRBD2. CDR3 size: 15 residues. Per the germline V gene, CDR1 is SGHTA and CDR2 is FQGTGA. Germline trimming cut 5 bases from V and 0 bases from J; bases unmatched to any gene: 7. The CDR3 is CASSPGAGSSYEQYF. CDR3 bases: TGTGCCAGCAGCCCGGGAGCGGGGTCCTCCTACGAGCAGTACTTC.

CDR3 loop: CASKSRGADGYTF. CDR3 nucleotides: TGTGCCAGCAAGAGTCGGGGAGCGGATGGCTACACCTTC. The chain employs TRBV6-2 or TRBV6-3 and TRBJ1-2, with no clear D. The length of the CDR3 is 13 residues. CDR1 is MNHEY, CDR2 SVGEGT, per germline. Trimming stripped 7 bases from V and 6 bases from J, with 15 bases between.

The chain joins TRBV4-3 to TRBJ2-7, with D perhaps matching TRBD1 (6 bases). Germline loops: CDR1 LGHNA, CDR2 YSLEER. The length of the CDR3 is 15 residues. The germline V and J ends were trimmed by 1 base and 3 bases, with 13 bases remaining between them. The CDR3 sequence: CASSQAQTQGYEQYF. Written as DNA, the CDR3 is TGCGCCAGCAGCCAAGCCCAAACACAGGGCTACGAGCAGTACTTC.

This clonotype was observed many times. The rearrangement uses TRBV7-2 and TRBJ2-7; 8 bases align to TRBD1. The CDR3 contains 15 residues. V shed 5 bases and J 1 base; nucleotides not matched to a gene: 7. Germline V gene lookup returns CDR1 SGHTA and CDR2 FQGNSA. DNA for the CDR3: TGTGCCAGCAGCGCGAGACAGGGGAGGTCCTACGAGCAGTACTTC. This gives the protein CASSARQGRSYEQYF.

In this sample, this clonotype turned up a few times. The chain has TRBV5-1 and TRBJ2-5; 7 positions agree with TRBD2. CDR1 and CDR2 from the germline V gene are SGHRS and YFSETQ. V shed 4 bases and J 3 bases; nucleotides not matched to a gene: 12. This CDR3 is 16 amino acids long. The DNA for the CDR3 is TGCGCCAGCAGCGGGGAGGGGTACGGCGGGGAAGAGACCCAGTACTTC. It specifies CASSGEGYGGEETQYF.

The sample holds many counts of this clonotype. V is TRBV7-2 and J is TRBJ2-7, with D possibly matching TRBD1 (5 bases). Trimming left V 5 bases short and J 6 bases short, with 20 bases between. The CDR3 is 15 amino acids. From germline, CDR1 is SGHTA and CDR2 FQGNSA. The CDR3 protein is CASSARGQGHAEQYF. As DNA, the CDR3 is TGTGCCAGCAGCGCTAGGGGCCAGGGTCATGCCGAGCAGTACTTC. The whole variable domain, filled in from reference TRBV7-2 and TRBJ2-7, reads GAGVSQSPSNKVTEKGKDVELRCDPISGHTALYWYRQSLGQGLEFLIYFQGNSAPDKSGLPSDRFSAERTGGSVSTLTIQRTQQEDSAVYLCASSARGQGHAEQYFGPGTRLTVT.

This clonotype came up many times. The chain carries TRBV25-1 and TRBJ2-2; D is undetermined. The V gene's germline CDR1 is MGHDK and CDR2 SYGVNS. This CDR3 region has 13 residues. CDR3 loop: CASQYQNTGELFF. The DNA for the CDR3 is TGTGCTTCACAATACCAGAACACCGGGGAGCTGTTTTTT.

The chain couples TRBV20-1 to TRBJ1-1; tentatively, D is TRBD1 (6 bases). The CDR3 contains 15 residues. V dropped 4 bases and J dropped 4 bases, with 19 bases sitting between them. CDR1 DFQATT and CDR2 SNEGSKA come from the germline V gene (reference sequence). CDR3 region: CSAIRGGGGGTEAFF. Here the CDR3 DNA reads TGCAGTGCTATAAGGGGTGGGGGCGGCGGCACTGAAGCTTTCTTT.